Each of the 5 T cell receptor beta chains below was sequenced from the same sample in a study of metastatic and nonmetastatic thyroid tumors. Prior to thyroid surgery, none of the patients had received any treatment. From the PCR reads, TCRdb re-called clones with MiXCR. The repertoire holds 20,000 to 25,000 clones, with around 20% as singletons. Input material: adjacent normal tissue. These TCRs come from a male donor with papillary thyroid cancer or a benign thyroid nodule (not recorded which). Some clones in this sample may be carry-over from other donors' samples.

This clone has ten or more counts. The chain carries TRBV9 and TRBJ2-5; D unclear. Germline CDR1 SGDLS, CDR2 YYNGEE. V lost 3 bases, J lost 5 bases, and 11 bases lay in between. The CDR3 is 13 amino acids. In nucleotides, the CDR3 is TGTGCCAGCAGCGAGGCCCATGAGGAGACCCAGTACTTC. Translated, it gives CASSEAHEETQYF.

At least ten counts were recorded for this clone. The rearrangement links TRBV20-1 to TRBJ2-5, with a weak D call TRBD1 (5 bases). CDR1 DFQATT and CDR2 SNEGSKA come from the germline V gene (reference sequence). The CDR3 length is 14 residues. Trimming cost V 6 bases and J 5 bases, with 19 bases left between them. The CDR3 coding sequence is TGCAGTGCCACTCAAACTCAGGGTCGGGAGACCCAGTACTTC. Translating it yields CSATQTQGRETQYF.

This chain links TRBV6-5 with TRBJ1-1; TRBD1 matches at 11 bases. The germline V gene has CDR1 MNHEY and CDR2 SVGAGI. J gave up 4 bases and V 0 bases, and 10 bases lay outside the gene matches. The CDR3 sequence is 18 residues long. The CDR3, as DNA: TGTGCCAGCAGTTACTCGGAAGGACAGGGGGCGCGGGGCACTGAAGCTTTCTTT. Encoded protein: CASSYSEGQGARGTEAFF.

This clone was seen repeatedly, ten times or more. V usage is TRBV3-1 and J usage is TRBJ2-5, with 13 bases matching TRBD2. Trimming at V came to 6 bases and at J to 8 bases, leaving 3 bases not matched to a gene. Germline CDR1 and CDR2: LGHDT and YNNKEL (reference sequence). The length of the CDR3 is 13 residues. The CDR3 is CASRTSGRGTQYF. DNA of the CDR3: TGTGCCAGCAGAACTAGCGGGAGGGGAACCCAGTACTTC.

This clone was counted many times. The genes are TRBV11-2 and TRBJ1-1; 8 nucleotides line up with TRBD1. Germline V gene lookup returns CDR1 SGHAT and CDR2 FQNNGV. The CDR3 spans 17 residues. V gave up 4 bases and J gave up 1 base; unmatched junction bases: 11. CDR3: CASSSTGATDSNTEAFF. The CDR3 DNA sequence: TGTGCCAGCAGCTCGACAGGGGCTACCGACTCGAACACTGAAGCTTTCTTT.